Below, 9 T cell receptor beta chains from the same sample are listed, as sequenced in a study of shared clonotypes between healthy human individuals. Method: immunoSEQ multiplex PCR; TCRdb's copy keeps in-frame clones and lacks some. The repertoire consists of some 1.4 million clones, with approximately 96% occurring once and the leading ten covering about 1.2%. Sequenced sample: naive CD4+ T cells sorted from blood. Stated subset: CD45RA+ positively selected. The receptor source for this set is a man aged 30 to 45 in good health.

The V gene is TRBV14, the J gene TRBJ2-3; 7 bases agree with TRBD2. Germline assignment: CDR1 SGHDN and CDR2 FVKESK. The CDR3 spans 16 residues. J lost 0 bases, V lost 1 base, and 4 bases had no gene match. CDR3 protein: CASSQGPGRSTDTQYF. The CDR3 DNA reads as TGTGCCAGCAGCCAAGGGCCCGGGAGGAGCACAGATACGCAGTATTTT.

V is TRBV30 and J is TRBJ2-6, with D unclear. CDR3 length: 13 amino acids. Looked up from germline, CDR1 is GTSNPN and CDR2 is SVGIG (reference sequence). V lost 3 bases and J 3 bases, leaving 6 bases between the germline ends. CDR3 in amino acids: CAWSVVGANVLTF. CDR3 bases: TGTGCCTGGAGCGTGGTTGGGGCCAACGTCCTGACTTTC.

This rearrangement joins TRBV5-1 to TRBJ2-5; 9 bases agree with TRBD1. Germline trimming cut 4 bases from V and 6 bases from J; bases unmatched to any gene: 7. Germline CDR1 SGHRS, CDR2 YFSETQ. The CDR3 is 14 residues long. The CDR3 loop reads CASSGRGTGQTQYF. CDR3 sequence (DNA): TGCGCCAGCAGCGGTCGCGGGACAGGGCAGACCCAGTACTTC.

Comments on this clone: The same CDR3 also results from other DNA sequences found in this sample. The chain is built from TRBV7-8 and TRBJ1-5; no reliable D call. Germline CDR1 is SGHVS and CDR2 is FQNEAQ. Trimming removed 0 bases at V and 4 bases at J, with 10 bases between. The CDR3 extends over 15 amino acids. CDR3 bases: TGTGCCAGCAGCTTAGCCCGGACGGGAAATCAGCCCCAGCATTTT. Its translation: CASSLARTGNQPQHF.

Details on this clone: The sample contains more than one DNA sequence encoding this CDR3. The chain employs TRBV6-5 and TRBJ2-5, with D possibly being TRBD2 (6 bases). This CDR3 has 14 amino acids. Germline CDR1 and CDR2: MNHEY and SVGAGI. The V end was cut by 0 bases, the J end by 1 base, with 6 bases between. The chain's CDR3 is CASSYSGGQETQYF. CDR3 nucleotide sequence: TGTGCCAGCAGTTACTCGGGGGGCCAAGAGACCCAGTACTTC.

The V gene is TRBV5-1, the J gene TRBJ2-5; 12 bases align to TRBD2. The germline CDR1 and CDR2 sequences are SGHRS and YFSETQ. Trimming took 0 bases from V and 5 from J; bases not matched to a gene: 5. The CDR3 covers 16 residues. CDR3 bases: TGCGCCAGCAGCTTGGGTGCTAGCGGGAGGGCGGAGACCCAGTACTTC. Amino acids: CASSLGASGRAETQYF.

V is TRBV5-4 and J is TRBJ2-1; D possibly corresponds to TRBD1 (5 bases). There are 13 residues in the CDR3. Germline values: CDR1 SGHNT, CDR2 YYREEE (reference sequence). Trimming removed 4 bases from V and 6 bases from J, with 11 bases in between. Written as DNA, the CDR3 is TGTGCCAGCAGCGGAAGACAGTCCAATGAGCAGTTCTTC. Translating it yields CASSGRQSNEQFF. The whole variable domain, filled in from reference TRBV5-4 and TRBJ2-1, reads ETGVTQSPTHLIKTRGQQVTLRCSSQSGHNTVSWYQQALGQGPQFIFQYYREEENGRGNFPPRFSGLQFPNYSSELNVNALELDDSALYLCASSGRQSNEQFFGPGTRLTVL.

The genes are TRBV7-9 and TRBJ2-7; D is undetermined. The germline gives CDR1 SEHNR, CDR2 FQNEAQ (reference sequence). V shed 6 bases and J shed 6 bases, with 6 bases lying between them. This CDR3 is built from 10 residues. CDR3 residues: CASRSGEQYF. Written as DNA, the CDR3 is TGTGCCAGCAGGTCCGGCGAGCAGTACTTC.

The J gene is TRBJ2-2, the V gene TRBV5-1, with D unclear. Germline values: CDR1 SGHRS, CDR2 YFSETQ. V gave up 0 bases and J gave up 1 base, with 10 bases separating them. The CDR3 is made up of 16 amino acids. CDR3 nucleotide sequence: TGCGCCAGCAGCTTGGCGGGCGACGGGAACACCGGGGAGCTGTTTTTT. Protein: CASSLAGDGNTGELFF.